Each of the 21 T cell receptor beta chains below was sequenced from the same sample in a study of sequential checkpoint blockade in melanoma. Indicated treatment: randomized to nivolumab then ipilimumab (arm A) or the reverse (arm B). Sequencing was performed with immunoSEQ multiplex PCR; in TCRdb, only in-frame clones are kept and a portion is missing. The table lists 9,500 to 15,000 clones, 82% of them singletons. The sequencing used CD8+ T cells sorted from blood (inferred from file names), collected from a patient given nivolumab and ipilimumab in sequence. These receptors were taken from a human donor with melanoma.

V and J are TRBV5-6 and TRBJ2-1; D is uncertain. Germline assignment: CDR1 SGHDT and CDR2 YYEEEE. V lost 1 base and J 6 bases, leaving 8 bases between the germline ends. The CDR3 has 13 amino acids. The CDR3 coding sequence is TGTGCCAGCAGCTTGTTTTACGGCAATGAGCAGTTCTTC. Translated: CASSLFYGNEQFF.

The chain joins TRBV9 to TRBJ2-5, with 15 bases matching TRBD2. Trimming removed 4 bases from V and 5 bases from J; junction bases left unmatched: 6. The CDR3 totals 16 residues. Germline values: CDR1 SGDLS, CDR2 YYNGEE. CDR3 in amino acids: CASSTGLAGGLETQYF. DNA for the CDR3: TGTGCCAGCAGCACAGGACTAGCGGGGGGGCTTGAGACCCAGTACTTC.

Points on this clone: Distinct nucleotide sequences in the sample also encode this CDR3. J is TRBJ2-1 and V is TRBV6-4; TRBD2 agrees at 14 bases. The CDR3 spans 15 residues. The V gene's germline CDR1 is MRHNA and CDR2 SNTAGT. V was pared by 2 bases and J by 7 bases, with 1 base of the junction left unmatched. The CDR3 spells CASSDGLAGGNEQFF. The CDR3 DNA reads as TGTGCCAGCAGTGACGGACTAGCGGGGGGAAATGAGCAGTTCTTC.

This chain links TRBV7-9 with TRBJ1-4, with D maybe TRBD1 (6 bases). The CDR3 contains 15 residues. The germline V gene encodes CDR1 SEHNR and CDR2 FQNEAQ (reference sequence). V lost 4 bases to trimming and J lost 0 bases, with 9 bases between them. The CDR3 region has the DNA TGTGCCAGCAGCTCAGGGGTTGCAACTAATGAAAAACTGTTTTTT. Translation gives CASSSGVATNEKLFF.

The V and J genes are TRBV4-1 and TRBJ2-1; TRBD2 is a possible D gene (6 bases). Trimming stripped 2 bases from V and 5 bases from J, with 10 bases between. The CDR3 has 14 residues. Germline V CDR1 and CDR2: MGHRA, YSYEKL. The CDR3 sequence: CASSQLAGNNEQFF. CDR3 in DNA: TGCGCCAGCAGCCAACTCGCGGGGAACAATGAGCAGTTCTTC.

In DNA form, the CDR3 reads TGCGCCAGCAGCCACCCCGTGCGGGACAGCAGCTCCTACGAGCAGTACTTC. Encoded protein: CASSHPVRDSSSYEQYF. The chain recombines TRBV4-1 with TRBJ2-7; possible D gene TRBD1, 7 bases. The CDR3 has 17 residues. Germline values: CDR1 MGHRA, CDR2 YSYEKL. The V gene lost 3 bases and the J gene lost 0 bases, with 18 bases spanning the gap.

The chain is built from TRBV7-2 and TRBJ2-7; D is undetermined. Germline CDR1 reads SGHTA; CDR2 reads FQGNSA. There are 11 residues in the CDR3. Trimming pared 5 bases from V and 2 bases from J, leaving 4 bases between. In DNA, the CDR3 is TGTGCCAGCAGCCCTGCCTACGAGCAGTACTTC. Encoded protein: CASSPAYEQYF.

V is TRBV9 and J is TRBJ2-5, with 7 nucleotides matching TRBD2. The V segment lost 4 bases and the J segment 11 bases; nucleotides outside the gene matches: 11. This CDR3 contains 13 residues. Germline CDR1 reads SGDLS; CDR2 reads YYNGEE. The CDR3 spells CASSRGGSIEQYF. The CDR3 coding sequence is TGTGCCAGCAGCCGCGGCGGGAGTATTGAGCAGTACTTC.

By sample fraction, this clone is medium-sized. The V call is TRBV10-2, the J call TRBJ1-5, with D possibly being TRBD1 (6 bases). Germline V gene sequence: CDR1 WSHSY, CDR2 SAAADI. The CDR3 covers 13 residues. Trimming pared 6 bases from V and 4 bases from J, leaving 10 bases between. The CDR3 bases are TGCGCCAGCAGAGGACAGACGAATCAGCCCCAGCATTTT. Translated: CASRGQTNQPQHF.

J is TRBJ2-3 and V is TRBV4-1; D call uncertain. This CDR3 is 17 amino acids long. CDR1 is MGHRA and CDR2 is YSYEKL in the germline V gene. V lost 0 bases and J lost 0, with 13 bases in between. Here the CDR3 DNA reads TGCGCCAGCAGCCAAGAAACAACAGCTACTAGCACAGATACGCAGTATTTT. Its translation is CASSQETTATSTDTQYF.

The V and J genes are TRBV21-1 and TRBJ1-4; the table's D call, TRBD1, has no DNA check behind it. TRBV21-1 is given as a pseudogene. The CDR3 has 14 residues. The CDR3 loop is CASSTGTKNEKLFF. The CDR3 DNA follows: TGTGCCAGCAGCACCGGGACAAAAAATGAAAAACTGTTTTTT.

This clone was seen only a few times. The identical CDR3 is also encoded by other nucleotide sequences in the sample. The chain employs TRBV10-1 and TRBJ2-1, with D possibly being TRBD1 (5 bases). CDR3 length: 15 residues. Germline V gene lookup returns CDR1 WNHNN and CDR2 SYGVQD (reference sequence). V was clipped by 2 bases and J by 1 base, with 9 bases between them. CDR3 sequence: CASSEVSGSYNEQFF. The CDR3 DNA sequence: TGCGCCAGCAGTGAGGTATCAGGGTCCTACAATGAGCAGTTCTTC.

The CDR3 reads CASSLGQRSPFLYF. CDR3 sequence (DNA): TGTGCCAGCAGCCTGGGGCAGCGGAGCCCCTTTTTATATTTT. J is TRBJ1-3 and V is TRBV5-6; a weak D match, TRBD1 (5 bases). Per germline, CDR1 SGHDT and CDR2 YYEEEE. V was clipped by 4 bases and J by 14 bases, with 22 bases between them. This CDR3 contains 14 residues.

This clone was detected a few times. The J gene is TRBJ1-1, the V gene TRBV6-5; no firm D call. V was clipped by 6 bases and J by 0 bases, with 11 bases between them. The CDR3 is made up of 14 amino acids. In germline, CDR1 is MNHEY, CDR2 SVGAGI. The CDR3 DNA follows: TGTGCCAGCAGACCCGGAGGGATGAACACTGAAGCTTTCTTT. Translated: CASRPGGMNTEAFF.

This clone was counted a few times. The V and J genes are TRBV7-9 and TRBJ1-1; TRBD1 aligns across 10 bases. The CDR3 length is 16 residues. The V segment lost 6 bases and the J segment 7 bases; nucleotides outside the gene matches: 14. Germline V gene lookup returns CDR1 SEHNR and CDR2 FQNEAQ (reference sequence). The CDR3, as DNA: TGTGCCAGCAGATCCCCCTATTTGGACAGGGGGATTGAAGCTTTCTTT. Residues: CASRSPYLDRGIEAFF. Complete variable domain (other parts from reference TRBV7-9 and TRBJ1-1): DTGVSQNPRHKITKRGQNVTFRCDPISEHNRLYWYRQTLGQGPEFLTYFQNEAQLEKSRLLSDRFSAERPKGSFSTLEIQRTEQGDSAMYLCASRSPYLDRGIEAFFGQGTRLTVV.

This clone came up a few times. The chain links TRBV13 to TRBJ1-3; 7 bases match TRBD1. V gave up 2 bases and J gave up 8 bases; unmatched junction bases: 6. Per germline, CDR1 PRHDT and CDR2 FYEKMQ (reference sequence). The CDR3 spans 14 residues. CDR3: CASSLRGQGDTIYF. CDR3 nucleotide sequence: TGTGCCAGCAGCTTAAGGGGGCAGGGGGACACCATATATTTT.

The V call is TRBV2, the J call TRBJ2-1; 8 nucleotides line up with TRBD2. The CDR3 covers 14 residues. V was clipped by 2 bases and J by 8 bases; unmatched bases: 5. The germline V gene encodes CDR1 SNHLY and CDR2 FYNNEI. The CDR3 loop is CASSEFGGADEQFF. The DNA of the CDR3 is TGTGCCAGCAGTGAATTCGGGGGGGCCGATGAGCAGTTCTTC. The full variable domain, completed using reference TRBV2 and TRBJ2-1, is EPEVTQTPSHQVTQMGQEVILRCVPISNHLYFYWYRQILGQKVEFLVSFYNNEISEKSEIFDDQFSVERPDGSNFTLKIRSTKLEDSAMYFCASSEFGGADEQFFGPGTRLTVL.

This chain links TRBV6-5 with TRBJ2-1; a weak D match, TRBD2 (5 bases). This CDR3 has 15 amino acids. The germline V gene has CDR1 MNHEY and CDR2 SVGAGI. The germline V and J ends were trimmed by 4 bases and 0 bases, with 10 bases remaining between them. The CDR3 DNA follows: TGTGCCAGCAGTTCAGCGGTCAACTCCTACAATGAGCAGTTCTTC. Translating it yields CASSSAVNSYNEQFF.

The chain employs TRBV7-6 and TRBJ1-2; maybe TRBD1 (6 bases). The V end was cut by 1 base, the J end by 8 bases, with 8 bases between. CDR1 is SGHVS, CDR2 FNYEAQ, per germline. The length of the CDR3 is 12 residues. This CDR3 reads CASSLGGGGYTF. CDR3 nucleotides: TGTGCCAGCAGCTTAGGGGGGGGCGGCTACACCTTC. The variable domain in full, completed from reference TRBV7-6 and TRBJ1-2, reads GAGVSQSPRYKVTKRGQDVALRCDPISGHVSLYWYRQALGQGPEFLTYFNYEAQQDKSGLPNDRFSAERPEGSISTLTIQRTEQRDSAMYRCASSLGGGGYTFGSGTRLTVV.

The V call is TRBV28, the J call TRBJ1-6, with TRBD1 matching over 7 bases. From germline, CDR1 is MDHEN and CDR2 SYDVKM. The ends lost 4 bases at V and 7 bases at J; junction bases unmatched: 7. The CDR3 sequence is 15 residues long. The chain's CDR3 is CASSSDREGNSPLHF. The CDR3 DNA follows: TGTGCCAGCAGTTCCGACAGGGAAGGGAATTCACCCCTCCACTTT.

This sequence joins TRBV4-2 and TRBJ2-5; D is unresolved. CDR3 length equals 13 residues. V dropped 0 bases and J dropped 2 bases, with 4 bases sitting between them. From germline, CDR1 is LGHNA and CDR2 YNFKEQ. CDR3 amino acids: CASSQEAQETQYF. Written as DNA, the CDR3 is TGTGCCAGCAGCCAAGAGGCACAAGAGACCCAGTACTTC.